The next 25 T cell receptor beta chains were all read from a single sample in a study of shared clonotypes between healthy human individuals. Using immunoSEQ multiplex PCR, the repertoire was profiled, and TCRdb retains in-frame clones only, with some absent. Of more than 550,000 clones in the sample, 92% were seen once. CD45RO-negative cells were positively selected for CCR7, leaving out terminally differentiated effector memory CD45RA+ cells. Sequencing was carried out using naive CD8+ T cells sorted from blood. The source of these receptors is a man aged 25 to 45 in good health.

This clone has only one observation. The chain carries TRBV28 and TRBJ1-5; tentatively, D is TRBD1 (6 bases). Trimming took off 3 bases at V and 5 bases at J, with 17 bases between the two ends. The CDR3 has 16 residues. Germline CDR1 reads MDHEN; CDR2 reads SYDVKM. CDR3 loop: CASSLEAGVLYQPQHF. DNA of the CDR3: TGTGCCAGCAGTTTGGAAGCAGGGGTCCTTTATCAGCCCCAGCATTTT.

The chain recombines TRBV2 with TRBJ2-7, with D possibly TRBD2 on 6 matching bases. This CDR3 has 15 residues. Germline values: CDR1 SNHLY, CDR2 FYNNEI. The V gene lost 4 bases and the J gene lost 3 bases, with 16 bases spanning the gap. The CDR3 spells CASSARADYYYEQYF. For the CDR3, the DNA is TGTGCCAGCAGTGCCCGAGCGGACTACTACTACGAGCAGTACTTC.

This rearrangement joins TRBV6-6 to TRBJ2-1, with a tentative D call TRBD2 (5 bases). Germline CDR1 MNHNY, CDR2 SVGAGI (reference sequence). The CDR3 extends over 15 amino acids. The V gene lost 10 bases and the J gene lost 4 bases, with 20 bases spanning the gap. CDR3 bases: TGTGCCACCCAGGAGCCCGGACTCCCATACAATGAGCAGTTCTTC. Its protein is CATQEPGLPYNEQFF.

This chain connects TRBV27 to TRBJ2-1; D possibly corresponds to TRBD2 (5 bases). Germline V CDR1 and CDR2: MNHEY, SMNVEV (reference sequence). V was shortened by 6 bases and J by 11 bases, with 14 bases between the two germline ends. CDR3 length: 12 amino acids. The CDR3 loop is CASSVKLGKQFF. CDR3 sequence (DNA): TGTGCCAGCAGCGTGAAACTAGGGAAGCAGTTCTTC.

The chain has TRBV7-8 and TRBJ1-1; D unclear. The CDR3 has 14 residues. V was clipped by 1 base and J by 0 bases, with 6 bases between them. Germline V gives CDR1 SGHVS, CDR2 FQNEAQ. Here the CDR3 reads CASSLGILNTEAFF. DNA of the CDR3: TGTGCCAGCAGCTTAGGAATATTGAACACTGAAGCTTTCTTT. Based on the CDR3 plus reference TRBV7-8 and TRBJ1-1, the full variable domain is GAGVSQSPRYKVAKRGQDVALRCDPISGHVSLFWYQQALGQGPEFLTYFQNEAQLDKSGLPSDRFFAERPEGSVSTLKIQRTQQEDSAVYLCASSLGILNTEAFFGQGTRLTVV.

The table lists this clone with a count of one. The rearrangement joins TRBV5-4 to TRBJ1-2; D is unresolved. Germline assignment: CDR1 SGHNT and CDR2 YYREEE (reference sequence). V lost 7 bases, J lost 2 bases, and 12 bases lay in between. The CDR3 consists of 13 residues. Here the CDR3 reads CASAPTGNYGYTF. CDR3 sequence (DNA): TGTGCCAGCGCGCCCACGGGGAACTATGGCTACACCTTC.

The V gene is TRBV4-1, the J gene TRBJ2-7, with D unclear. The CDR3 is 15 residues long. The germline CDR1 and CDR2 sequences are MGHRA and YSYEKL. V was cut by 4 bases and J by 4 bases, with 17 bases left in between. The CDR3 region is CASSPPEQQTYEQYF. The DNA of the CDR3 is TGCGCCAGCAGCCCCCCGGAGCAGCAAACTTACGAGCAGTACTTC.

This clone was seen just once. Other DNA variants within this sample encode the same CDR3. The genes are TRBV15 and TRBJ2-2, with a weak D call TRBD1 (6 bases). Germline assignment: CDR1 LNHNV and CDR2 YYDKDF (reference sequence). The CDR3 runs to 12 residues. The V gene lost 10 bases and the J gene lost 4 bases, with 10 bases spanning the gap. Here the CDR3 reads CAIQGLTGELFF. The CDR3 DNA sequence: TGTGCCATCCAGGGGCTCACCGGGGAGCTGTTTTTT.

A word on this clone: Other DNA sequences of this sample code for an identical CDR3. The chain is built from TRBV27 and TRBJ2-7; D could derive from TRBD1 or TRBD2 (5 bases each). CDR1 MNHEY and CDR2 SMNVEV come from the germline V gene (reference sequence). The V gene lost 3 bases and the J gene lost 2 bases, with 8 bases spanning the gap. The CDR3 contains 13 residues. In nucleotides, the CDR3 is TGTGCCAGCAGTTTTGGGGGAACCTACGAGCAGTACTTC. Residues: CASSFGGTYEQYF.

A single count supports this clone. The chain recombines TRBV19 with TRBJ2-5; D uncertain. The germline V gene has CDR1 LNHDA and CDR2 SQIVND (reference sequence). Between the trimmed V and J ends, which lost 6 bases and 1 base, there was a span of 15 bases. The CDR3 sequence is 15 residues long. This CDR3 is CASRKQYLSQETQYF. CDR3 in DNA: TGTGCCAGTAGGAAACAGTATCTCTCCCAAGAGACCCAGTACTTC. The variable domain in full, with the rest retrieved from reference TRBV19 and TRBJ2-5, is DGGITQSPKYLFRKEGQNVTLSCEQNLNHDAMYWYRQDPGQGLRLIYYSQIVNDFQKGDIAEGYSVSREKKESFPLTVTSAQKNPTAFYLCASRKQYLSQETQYFGPGTRLLVL.

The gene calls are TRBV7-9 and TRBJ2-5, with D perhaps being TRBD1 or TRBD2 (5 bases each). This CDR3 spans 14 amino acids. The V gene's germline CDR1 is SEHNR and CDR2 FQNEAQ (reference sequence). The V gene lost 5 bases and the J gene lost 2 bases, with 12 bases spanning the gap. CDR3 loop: CASSPSGQQETQYF. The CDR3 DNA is TGTGCCAGCAGCCCGTCGGGGCAACAAGAGACCCAGTACTTC.

The CDR3 spells CASSSYPWPEQYF. Written as DNA, the CDR3 is TGTGCCAGCAGCTCCTACCCTTGGCCCGAGCAGTACTTC. The chain couples TRBV7-8 to TRBJ2-7, with D unresolved. The CDR3 spans 13 residues. CDR1 is SGHVS and CDR2 is FQNEAQ in the germline V gene. V was cut by 4 bases and J by 6 bases, with 13 bases left in between.

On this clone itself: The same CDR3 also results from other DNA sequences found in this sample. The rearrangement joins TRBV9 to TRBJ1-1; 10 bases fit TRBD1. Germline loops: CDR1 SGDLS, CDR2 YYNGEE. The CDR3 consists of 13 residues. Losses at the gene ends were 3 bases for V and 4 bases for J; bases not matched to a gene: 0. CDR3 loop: CASSGTGGTEAFF. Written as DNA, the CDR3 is TGTGCCAGCAGCGGGACAGGGGGCACTGAAGCTTTCTTT.

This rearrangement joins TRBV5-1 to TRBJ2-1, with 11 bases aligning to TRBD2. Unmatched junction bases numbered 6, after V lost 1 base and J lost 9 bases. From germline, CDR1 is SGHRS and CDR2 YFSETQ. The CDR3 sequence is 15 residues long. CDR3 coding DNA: TGCGCCAGCAGCTTGACTAGCGGGAGTGGGAGTGAGCAGTTCTTC. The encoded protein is CASSLTSGSGSEQFF.

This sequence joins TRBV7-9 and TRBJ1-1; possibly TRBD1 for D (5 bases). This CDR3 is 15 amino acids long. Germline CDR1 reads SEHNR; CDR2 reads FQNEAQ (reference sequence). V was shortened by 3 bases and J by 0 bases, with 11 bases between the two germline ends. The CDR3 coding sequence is TGTGCCAGCAGCTTCGTGGGGGTGATGAACACTGAAGCTTTCTTT. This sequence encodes CASSFVGVMNTEAFF.

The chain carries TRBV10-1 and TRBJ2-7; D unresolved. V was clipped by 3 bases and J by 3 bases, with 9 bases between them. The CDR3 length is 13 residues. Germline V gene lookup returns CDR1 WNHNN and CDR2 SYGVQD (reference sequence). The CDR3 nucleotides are TGCGCCAGCAGTGACGGCACCTTCTACGAGCAGTACTTC. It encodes CASSDGTFYEQYF.

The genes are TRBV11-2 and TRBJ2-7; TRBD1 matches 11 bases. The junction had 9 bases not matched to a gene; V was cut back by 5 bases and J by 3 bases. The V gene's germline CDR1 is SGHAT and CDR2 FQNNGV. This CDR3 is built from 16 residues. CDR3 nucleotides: TGTGCCAGCAGCCGACCCCGGGACAGGGGGGACTACGAGCAGTACTTC. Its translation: CASSRPRDRGDYEQYF.

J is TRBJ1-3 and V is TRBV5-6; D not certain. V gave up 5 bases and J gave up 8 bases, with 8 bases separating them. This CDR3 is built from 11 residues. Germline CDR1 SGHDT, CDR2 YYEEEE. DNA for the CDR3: TGTGCCAGCAGTTTAGACGACACCATATATTTT. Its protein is CASSLDDTIYF.

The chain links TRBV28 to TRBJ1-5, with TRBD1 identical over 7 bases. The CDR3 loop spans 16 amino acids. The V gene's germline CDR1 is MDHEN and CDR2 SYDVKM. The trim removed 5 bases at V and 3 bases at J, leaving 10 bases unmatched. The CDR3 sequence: CASSLNGQEYNQPQHF. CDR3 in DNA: TGTGCCAGCAGTCTTAACGGACAGGAGTACAATCAGCCCCAGCATTTT.

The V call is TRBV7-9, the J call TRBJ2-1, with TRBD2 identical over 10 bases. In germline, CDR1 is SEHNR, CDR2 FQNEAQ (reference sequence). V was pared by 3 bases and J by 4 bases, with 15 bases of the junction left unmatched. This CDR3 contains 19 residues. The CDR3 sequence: CASSFPLSATSGTYNEQFF. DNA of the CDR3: TGTGCCAGCAGCTTTCCTCTTAGCGCTACTAGCGGGACTTACAATGAGCAGTTCTTC.

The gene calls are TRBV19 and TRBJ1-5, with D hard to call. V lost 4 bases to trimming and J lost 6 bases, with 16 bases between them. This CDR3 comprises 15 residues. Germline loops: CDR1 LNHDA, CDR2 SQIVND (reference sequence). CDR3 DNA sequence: TGTGCCAGTAGTACGCAAGGGTGGGCAGTTCAGCCCCAGCATTTT. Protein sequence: CASSTQGWAVQPQHF.

The CDR3 here is CASSLFPGDTGELFF. The CDR3 region has the DNA TGTGCCAGCAGTTTATTTCCGGGGGACACCGGGGAGCTGTTTTTT. The chain recombines TRBV28 with TRBJ2-2, with a tentative D call TRBD2 (6 bases). CDR3 size: 15 residues. CDR1 is MDHEN, CDR2 SYDVKM, per germline. The ends were cut back, 1 base at V and 3 bases at J, with 9 bases in the middle.

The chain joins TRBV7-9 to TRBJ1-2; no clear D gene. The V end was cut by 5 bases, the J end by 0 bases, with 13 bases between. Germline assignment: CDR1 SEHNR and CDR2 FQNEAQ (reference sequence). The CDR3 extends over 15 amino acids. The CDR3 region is CASSPLGETNYGYTF. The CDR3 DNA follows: TGTGCCAGCAGCCCCCTCGGGGAGACTAACTATGGCTACACCTTC. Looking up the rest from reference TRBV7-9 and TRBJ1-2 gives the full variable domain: DTGVSQNPRHKITKRGQNVTFRCDPISEHNRLYWYRQTLGQGPEFLTYFQNEAQLEKSRLLSDRFSAERPKGSFSTLEIQRTEQGDSAMYLCASSPLGETNYGYTFGSGTRLTVV.

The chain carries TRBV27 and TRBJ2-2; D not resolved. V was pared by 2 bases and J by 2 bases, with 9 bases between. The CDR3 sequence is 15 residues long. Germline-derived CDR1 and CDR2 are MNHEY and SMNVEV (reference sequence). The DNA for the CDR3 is TGTGCCAGCAGTTTACAACAGCTTAACACCGGGGAGCTGTTTTTT. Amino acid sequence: CASSLQQLNTGELFF.

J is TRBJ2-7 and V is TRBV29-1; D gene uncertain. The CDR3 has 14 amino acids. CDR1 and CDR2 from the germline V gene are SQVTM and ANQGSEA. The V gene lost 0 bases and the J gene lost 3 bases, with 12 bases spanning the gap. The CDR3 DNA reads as TGCAGCGTTGAAGATCCCGGTGAACTCTACGAGCAGTACTTC. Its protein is CSVEDPGELYEQYF.